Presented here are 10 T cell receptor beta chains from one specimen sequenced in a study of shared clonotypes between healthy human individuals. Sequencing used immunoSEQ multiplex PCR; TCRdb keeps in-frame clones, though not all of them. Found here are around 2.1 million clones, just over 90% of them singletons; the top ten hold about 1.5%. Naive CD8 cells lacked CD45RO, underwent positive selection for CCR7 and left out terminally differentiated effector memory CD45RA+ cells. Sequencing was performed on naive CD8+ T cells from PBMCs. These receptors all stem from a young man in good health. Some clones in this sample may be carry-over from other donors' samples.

The CDR3 reads CASSDFGTGAAGYTF. The CDR3 region has the DNA TGTGCCAGCAGTGACTTTGGGACAGGGGCAGCTGGCTACACCTTC. The chain combines TRBV6-4 with TRBJ1-2, with 10 nucleotides matching TRBD1. V dropped 1 base and J dropped 7; count of bases not matched to a gene: 6. CDR3 size: 15 residues. The germline gives CDR1 MRHNA, CDR2 SNTAGT.

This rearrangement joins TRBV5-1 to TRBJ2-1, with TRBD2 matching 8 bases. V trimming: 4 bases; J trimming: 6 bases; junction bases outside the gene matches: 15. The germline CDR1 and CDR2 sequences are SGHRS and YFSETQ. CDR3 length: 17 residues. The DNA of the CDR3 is TGCGCCAGCAGCCCTTGGATACTAGCGGAAAGACTCAATGAGCAGTTCTTC. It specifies CASSPWILAERLNEQFF.

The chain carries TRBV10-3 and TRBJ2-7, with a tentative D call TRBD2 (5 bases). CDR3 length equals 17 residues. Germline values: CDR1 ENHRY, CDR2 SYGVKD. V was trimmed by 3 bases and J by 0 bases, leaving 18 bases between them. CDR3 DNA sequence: TGTGCCATCAGTGAAGGGAGAGGCGGGCCGAGCTCCTACGAGCAGTACTTC. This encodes CAISEGRGGPSSYEQYF.

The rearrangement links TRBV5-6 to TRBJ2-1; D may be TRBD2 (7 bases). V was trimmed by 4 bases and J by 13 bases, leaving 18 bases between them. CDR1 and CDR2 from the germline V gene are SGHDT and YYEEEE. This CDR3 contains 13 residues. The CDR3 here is CASSTLGGGFQFF. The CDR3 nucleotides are TGTGCCAGCAGCACCCTGGGGGGGGGCTTTCAGTTCTTC.

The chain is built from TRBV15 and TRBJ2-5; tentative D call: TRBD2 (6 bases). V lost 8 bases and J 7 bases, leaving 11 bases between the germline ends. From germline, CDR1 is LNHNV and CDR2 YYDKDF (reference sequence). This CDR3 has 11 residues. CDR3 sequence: CATSSGGTQYF. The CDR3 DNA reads TGTGCCACCTCGTCCGGGGGGACCCAGTACTTC.

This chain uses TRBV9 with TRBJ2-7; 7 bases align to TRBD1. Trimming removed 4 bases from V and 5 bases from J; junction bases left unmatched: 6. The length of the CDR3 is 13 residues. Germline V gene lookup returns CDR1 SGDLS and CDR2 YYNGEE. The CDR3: CASSPWGQNEQYF. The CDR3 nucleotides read TGTGCCAGCAGCCCTTGGGGACAGAACGAGCAGTACTTC. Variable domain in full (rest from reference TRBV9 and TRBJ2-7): DSGVTQTPKHLITATGQRVTLRCSPRSGDLSVYWYQQSLDQGLQFLIQYYNGEERAKGNILERFSAQQFPDLHSELNLSSLELGDSALYFCASSPWGQNEQYFGPGTRLTVT.

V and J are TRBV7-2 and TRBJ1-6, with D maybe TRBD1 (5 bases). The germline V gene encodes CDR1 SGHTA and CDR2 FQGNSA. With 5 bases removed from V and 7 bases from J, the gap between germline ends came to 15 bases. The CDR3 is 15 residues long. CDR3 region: CASSAVDWGNSPLHF. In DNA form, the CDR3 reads TGTGCCAGCAGCGCGGTGGACTGGGGGAATTCACCCCTCCACTTT.

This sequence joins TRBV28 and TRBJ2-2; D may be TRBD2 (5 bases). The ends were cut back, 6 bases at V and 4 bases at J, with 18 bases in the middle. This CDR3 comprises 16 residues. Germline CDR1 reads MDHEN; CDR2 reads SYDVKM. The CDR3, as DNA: TGTGCCAGCAGCCAAAAGCCGGGATTGCCCACCGGGGAGCTGTTTTTT. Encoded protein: CASSQKPGLPTGELFF.

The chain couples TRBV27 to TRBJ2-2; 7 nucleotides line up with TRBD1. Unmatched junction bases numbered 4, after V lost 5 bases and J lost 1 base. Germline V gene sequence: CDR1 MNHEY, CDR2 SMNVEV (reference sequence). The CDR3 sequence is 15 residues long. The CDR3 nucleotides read TGTGCCAGCAGTGGTCGGGACAGGAACACCGGGGAGCTGTTTTTT. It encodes CASSGRDRNTGELFF.

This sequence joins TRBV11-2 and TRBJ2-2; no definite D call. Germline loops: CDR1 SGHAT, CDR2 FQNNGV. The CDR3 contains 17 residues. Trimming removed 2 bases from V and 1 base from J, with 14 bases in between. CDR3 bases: TGTGCCAGCAGCTTATACGTCTGGCGGAAGAACACCGGGGAGCTGTTTTTT. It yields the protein CASSLYVWRKNTGELFF.